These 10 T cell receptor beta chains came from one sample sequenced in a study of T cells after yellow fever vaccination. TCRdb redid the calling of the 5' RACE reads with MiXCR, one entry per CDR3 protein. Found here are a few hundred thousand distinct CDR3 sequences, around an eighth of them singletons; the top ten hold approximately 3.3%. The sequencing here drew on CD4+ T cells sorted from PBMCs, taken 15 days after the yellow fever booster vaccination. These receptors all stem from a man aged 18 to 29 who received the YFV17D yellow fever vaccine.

CDR3 nucleotide sequence: TGTGCCAGCAGCCTCAGACGGGGGGCGGGGGATACGCAGTATTTT. Protein sequence: CASSLRRGAGDTQYF. This rearrangement joins TRBV11-2 to TRBJ2-3; D might be TRBD2 (7 bases). The CDR3 totals 15 residues. Looked up from germline, CDR1 is SGHAT and CDR2 is FQNNGV. With 5 bases removed from V and 6 bases from J, the gap between germline ends came to 18 bases.

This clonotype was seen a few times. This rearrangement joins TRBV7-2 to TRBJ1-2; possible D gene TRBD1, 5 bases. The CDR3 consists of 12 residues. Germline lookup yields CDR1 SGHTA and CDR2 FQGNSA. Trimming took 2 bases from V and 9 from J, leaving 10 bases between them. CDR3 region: CASSLQGRRYTF. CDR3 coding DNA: TGTGCCAGCAGCTTACAGGGTCGTCGCTACACCTTC.

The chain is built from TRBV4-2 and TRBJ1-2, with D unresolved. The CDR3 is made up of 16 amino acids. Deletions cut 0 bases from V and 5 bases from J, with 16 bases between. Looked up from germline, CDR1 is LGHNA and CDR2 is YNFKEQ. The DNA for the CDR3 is TGTGCCAGCAGCCAAGATGAGGCTCAGGCCCGTTATGGCTACACCTTC. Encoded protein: CASSQDEAQARYGYTF.

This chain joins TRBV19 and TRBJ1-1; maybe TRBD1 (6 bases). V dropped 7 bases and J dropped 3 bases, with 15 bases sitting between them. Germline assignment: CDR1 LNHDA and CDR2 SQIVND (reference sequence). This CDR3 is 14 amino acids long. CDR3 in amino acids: CASTSQGRYTEAFF. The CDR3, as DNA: TGTGCCAGTACGTCACAGGGACGGTACACTGAAGCTTTCTTT.

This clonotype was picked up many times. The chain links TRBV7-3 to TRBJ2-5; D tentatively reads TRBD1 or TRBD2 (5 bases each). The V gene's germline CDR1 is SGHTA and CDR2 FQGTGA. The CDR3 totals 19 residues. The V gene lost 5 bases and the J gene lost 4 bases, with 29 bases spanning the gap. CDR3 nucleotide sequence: TGTGCCAGCAGCCCTGGGTCTCTTACGGGCCGATGGGGGAGAGAGACCCAGTACTTC. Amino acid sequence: CASSPGSLTGRWGRETQYF.

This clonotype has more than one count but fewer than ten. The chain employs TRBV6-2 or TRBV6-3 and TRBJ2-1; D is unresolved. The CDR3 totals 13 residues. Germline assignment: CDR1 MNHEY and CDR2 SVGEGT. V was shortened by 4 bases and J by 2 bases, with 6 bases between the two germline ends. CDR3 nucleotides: TGTGCCAGCAGTTCAGACACCTACAATGAGCAGTTCTTC. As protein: CASSSDTYNEQFF.

The CDR3 region is CASSPYSGANVLTF. The CDR3 DNA reads TGTGCCAGCAGCCCATACTCTGGGGCCAACGTCCTGACTTTC. This chain uses TRBV5-5 with TRBJ2-6; D not certain. Germline V gene sequence: CDR1 SGHKS, CDR2 YYEKEE (reference sequence). Trimming cost V 4 bases and J 0 bases, with 5 bases left between them. The CDR3 loop spans 14 amino acids.

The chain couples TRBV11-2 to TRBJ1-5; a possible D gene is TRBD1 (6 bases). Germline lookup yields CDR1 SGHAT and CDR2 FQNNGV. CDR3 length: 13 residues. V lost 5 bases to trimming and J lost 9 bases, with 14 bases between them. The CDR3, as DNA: TGTGCCAGCAGCCTGGACAGCCTGACGCCCCAGCATTTT. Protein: CASSLDSLTPQHF.

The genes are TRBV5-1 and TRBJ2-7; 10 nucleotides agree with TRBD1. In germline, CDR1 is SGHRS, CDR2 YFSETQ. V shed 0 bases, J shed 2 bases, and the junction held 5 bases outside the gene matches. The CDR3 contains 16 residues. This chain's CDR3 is CASSLALGQGAYEQYF. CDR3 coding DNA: TGCGCCAGCAGCTTGGCCCTAGGACAGGGGGCCTACGAGCAGTACTTC.

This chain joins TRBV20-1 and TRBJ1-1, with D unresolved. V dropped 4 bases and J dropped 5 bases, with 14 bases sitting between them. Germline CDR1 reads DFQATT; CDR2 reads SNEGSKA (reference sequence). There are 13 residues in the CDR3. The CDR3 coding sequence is TGCAGTGCTATCGGAGGGTTAGGGACTGAAGCTTTCTTT. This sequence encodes CSAIGGLGTEAFF.